The 20 T cell receptor beta chains presented below share a single source sample, sequenced in a study of molecular identifiers for immune sequencing clone quantification. TCRdb passed the PCR reads through MiXCR, listing each CDR3 protein once. The repertoire holds roughly 40,000 distinct CDR3 sequences, with 15% to 20% as singletons. The sample consisted of naive CD8+ T cells from blood, with Jurkat cell RNA spiked in. Described subset: FACS-sorted CD8+CD4-CCR7+CD45RA+ naive T cells. The origin of the receptors is a human donor in good health. Some libraries in this study had Jurkat cell RNA spiked in.

This clonotype was counted many times. The chain carries TRBV12-3 or TRBV12-4 and TRBJ2-3; a possible D gene is TRBD1 (6 bases). The CDR3 runs 14 residues. V lost 7 bases, J lost 2 bases, and 13 bases lay in between. The CDR3 protein is CASTLDSNTDTQYF. The DNA of the CDR3 is TGTGCCAGCACCCTGGACAGTAACACAGATACGCAGTATTTT.

This clonotype was detected many times. The J gene is TRBJ1-1, the V gene TRBV6-5; D may be TRBD1 (6 bases). V lost 3 bases, J lost 0 bases, and 8 bases lay in between. The germline CDR1 and CDR2 sequences are MNHEY and SVGAGI. The length of the CDR3 is 14 residues. The CDR3 sequence is CASSYGTLNTEAFF. CDR3 in DNA: TGTGCCAGCAGTTATGGGACACTGAACACTGAAGCTTTCTTT.

About this clonotype: Relative to the germline gene, one junction end is altered; a read error may explain this. This rearrangement joins TRBV4-1 to TRBJ2-2, with a tentative D call TRBD2 (5 bases). This CDR3 is built from 15 residues. Germline CDR1 MGHRA, CDR2 YSYEKL. The CDR3 nucleotides are TGCGCCAGCAGCCAAGATCTCGGAGAACACCGGGGAGCTGTTTTT. It translates to CASSQDLGEHRGAVF.

Only a few counts were recorded for this clonotype. This rearrangement joins TRBV28 to TRBJ2-1; the match to TRBD1 covers 9 bases. J was trimmed by 1 base and V by 5 bases; bases with no gene match: 3. CDR3 size: 15 residues. Germline CDR1 is MDHEN and CDR2 is SYDVKM. In DNA, the CDR3 is TGTGCCAGCAGTCTACAGGGGGCTTCCTACAATGAGCAGTTCTTC. This translates into CASSLQGASYNEQFF.

This clonotype was seen many times. V and J are TRBV12-3 or TRBV12-4 and TRBJ1-5; D gene uncertain. V shed 3 bases and J shed 0 bases, with 15 bases lying between them. The CDR3 covers 17 residues. The chain's CDR3 is CASSLFYSHYSNQPQHF. In DNA form, the CDR3 reads TGTGCCAGCAGTTTGTTTTACAGCCACTATAGCAATCAGCCCCAGCATTTT.

This clonotype was seen ten or more times. The CDR3 bases are TGTGCCAGCAGTTATACTAGCGGGTCGTACGAGCAGTACTTC. Amino acid sequence: CASSYTSGSYEQYF. The V and J genes are TRBV6-5 and TRBJ2-7; 9 bases align to TRBD2. From germline, CDR1 is MNHEY and CDR2 SVGAGI. V dropped 3 bases and J dropped 4; count of bases not matched to a gene: 4. The CDR3 totals 14 residues.

In its sample, this clonotype was seen a few times. The gene calls are TRBV5-1 and TRBJ2-7; TRBD1 might be the D (6 bases). The length of the CDR3 is 14 residues. CDR1 and CDR2 from the germline V gene are SGHRS and YFSETQ. V was pared by 4 bases and J by 6 bases, with 17 bases between. CDR3 loop: CASSLTGLRFEQYF. As DNA, the CDR3 is TGCGCCAGCAGCCTGACAGGTTTGAGGTTCGAGCAGTACTTC.

This clonotype was observed many times. The chain links TRBV4-3 to TRBJ2-5; the D is unclear. Germline V lookup: CDR1 LGHNA, CDR2 YSLEER. The CDR3 is 14 amino acids. V gave up 1 base and J gave up 5 bases, with 11 bases separating them. CDR3 loop: CASSQGSLEETQYF. The CDR3 DNA reads as TGCGCCAGCAGCCAAGGGTCTCTTGAGGAGACCCAGTACTTC.

Concerning this clonotype itself: One base away lies a much larger clone, so this may be a sequencing read error. The chain recombines TRBV5-1 with TRBJ2-1, with 11 bases that match TRBD2. CDR1 is SGHRS and CDR2 is YFSETQ in the germline V gene. CDR3 length: 16 amino acids. CDR3 DNA sequence: TGCGCCAGCAGCTTGGGGAGACTAGCGGGGTACAATGAGCTGTTCTTC. Translation: CASSLGRLAGYNELFF. Full variable domain (outside the CDR3, taken from reference TRBV5-1 and TRBJ2-1): KAGVTQTPRYLIKTRGQQVTLSCSPISGHRSVSWYQQTPGQGLQFLFEYFSETQRNKGNFPGRFSGRQFSNSRSEMNVSTLELGDSALYLCASSLGRLAGYNELFFGPGTRLTVL.

Many counts were recorded for this clonotype. The chain carries TRBV18 and TRBJ2-1; D remains ambiguous. In germline, CDR1 is KGHSH, CDR2 LQKENI. The CDR3 spans 16 residues. V lost 2 bases and J lost 0, with 11 bases in between. The CDR3 DNA sequence: TGTGCCAGCTCACCAGAGACGTGGGGCTCCTACAATGAGCAGTTCTTC. This encodes CASSPETWGSYNEQFF.

This clonotype has at least ten counts. The chain employs TRBV4-2 and TRBJ2-3; D is unclear. This CDR3 comprises 14 residues. V dropped 1 base and J dropped 2 bases, with 7 bases sitting between them. The germline V gene has CDR1 LGHNA and CDR2 YNFKEQ. CDR3 loop: CASSQGVLTDTQYF. The CDR3 DNA follows: TGTGCCAGCAGCCAAGGGGTCCTCACAGATACGCAGTATTTT.

There are many counts of this clonotype. The rearrangement uses TRBV28 and TRBJ2-7; D remains ambiguous. Looked up from germline, CDR1 is MDHEN and CDR2 is SYDVKM. V gave up 7 bases and J gave up 4 bases, with 17 bases separating them. The CDR3 spans 14 residues. The CDR3 sequence: CASTGPPSQYEQYF. The DNA for the CDR3 is TGTGCCAGCACCGGGCCACCCTCTCAATACGAGCAGTACTTC.

The sample holds many counts of this clonotype. This chain connects TRBV11-2 to TRBJ2-1, with 11 bases identical to TRBD2. This CDR3 comprises 15 residues. Germline CDR1 is SGHAT and CDR2 is FQNNGV. The junction had 2 bases not matched to a gene; V was cut back by 1 base and J by 6 bases. DNA for the CDR3: TGTGCCAGCAGCTTAGGTAGCGGGAGGGTCAATGAGCAGTTCTTC. Translation: CASSLGSGRVNEQFF.

The rearrangement joins TRBV7-2 to TRBJ2-7; D call uncertain. CDR1 SGHTA and CDR2 FQGNSA come from the germline V gene. Trimming removed 2 bases from V and 5 bases from J, with 7 bases in between. CDR3 length equals 12 residues. CDR3 sequence (DNA): TGTGCCAGCAGCTTATCTGGGCACGAGCAGTACTTC. It codes for CASSLSGHEQYF.

The chain links TRBV12-3 or TRBV12-4 to TRBJ2-7; D might be TRBD1 (5 bases). The CDR3 extends over 11 amino acids. V was clipped by 8 bases and J by 3 bases, with 8 bases between them. CDR3 nucleotides: TGTGCCAGCGGTGACAGCTACGAGCAGTACTTC. This translates into CASGDSYEQYF.

This clonotype occurred many times. The chain has TRBV12-3 or TRBV12-4 and TRBJ2-1; weak D call: TRBD2 (6 bases). V was trimmed by 7 bases and J by 2 bases, leaving 9 bases between them. The CDR3 runs to 13 residues. CDR3 protein: CASIAETYNEQFF. In DNA, the CDR3 is TGTGCCAGCATAGCGGAAACCTACAATGAGCAGTTCTTC.

This clonotype was detected many times. One end of the junction varies from germline; a read error may be responsible. The chain combines TRBV20-1 with TRBJ2-7; 11 bases are a match to TRBD2. In germline, CDR1 is DFQATT, CDR2 SNEGSKA (reference sequence). The CDR3 consists of 12 residues. The CDR3 nucleotides read TGCAGTGCTAGAAAGCCTAGCGGGAGGATCCACTTC. Translating gives CSARKPSGRIHF.

This clonotype was counted many times. The rearrangement joins TRBV20-1 to TRBJ2-5; 11 positions match TRBD2. The V gene end was trimmed by 4 bases and the J gene end by 5 bases; junction bases not matched to a gene: 6. The CDR3 spans 14 residues. Germline V CDR1 and CDR2: DFQATT, SNEGSKA (reference sequence). DNA for the CDR3: TGCAGTGCTAAGCCACTAGCGGGAGACGAGACCCAGTACTTC. Protein sequence: CSAKPLAGDETQYF.

A word on this clonotype: A read error is possible here, since a much larger clone lies one base away. The chain couples TRBV13 to TRBJ2-7, with 8 bases matching TRBD1. This CDR3 spans 16 amino acids. V lost 2 bases to trimming and J lost 5 bases; unmatched junction nucleotides: 11. CDR1 and CDR2 (germline): PRHDT, FYEKMQ (reference sequence). The CDR3 bases are TGTGCCAGCAGCTTATCACCGGGACAGGAGGTCGACGAGCAGTACTTC. Protein: CASSLSPGQEVDEQYF.

This clonotype has only a few counts. The chain has TRBV12-3 or TRBV12-4 and TRBJ2-1, with a tentative D call TRBD2 (6 bases). The germline V and J ends were trimmed by 5 bases and 6 bases, with 11 bases remaining between them. The CDR3 runs to 13 residues. CDR3 DNA: TGTGCCAGCAGTAAGACTAGTTCCAATGAGCAGTTCTTC. Residues: CASSKTSSNEQFF.